Here is one T cell receptor beta chain with its context. Its cognate antigen is unknown. The V end lost 8 bases, the J end lost 8 bases, and 19 bases lay between the germline ends. Germline V lookup: CDR1 MNHEY, CDR2 SVGEGT. The CDR3 is 14 residues long. The data were obtained in a study of blood T cells in healthy people across ages. Study-level points and caveats: Changes in expanded clonotypes were possibly confounded, as the CMV status of donors was unknown. Percentage of naive T cells showed a strong correlation with TCR beta diversity. Per million T cells, TCR beta diversity dropped about linearly as age rose.

The authors ran a second PCR of about 6 to 12 cycles using a sample-barcoded 5' primer and a J-beta primer mix. Using its own MiXCR run on the 5' RACE reads, TCRdb lists one record per CDR3 protein. The sample records over 1,300,000 distinct CDR3 sequences, 59% being singletons. The sequencing input was blood. The chain combines TRBV6-2 or TRBV6-3 with TRBJ2-1, with D perhaps given as TRBD1 or TRBD2 (5 bases each). This sequence originates from a man aged 18 to 30 in good health. CDR3 protein: CASEGRPLRDEQFF. Here the CDR3 DNA reads TGTGCCAGCGAGGGGCGGCCCCTTAGGGATGAGCAGTTCTTC.